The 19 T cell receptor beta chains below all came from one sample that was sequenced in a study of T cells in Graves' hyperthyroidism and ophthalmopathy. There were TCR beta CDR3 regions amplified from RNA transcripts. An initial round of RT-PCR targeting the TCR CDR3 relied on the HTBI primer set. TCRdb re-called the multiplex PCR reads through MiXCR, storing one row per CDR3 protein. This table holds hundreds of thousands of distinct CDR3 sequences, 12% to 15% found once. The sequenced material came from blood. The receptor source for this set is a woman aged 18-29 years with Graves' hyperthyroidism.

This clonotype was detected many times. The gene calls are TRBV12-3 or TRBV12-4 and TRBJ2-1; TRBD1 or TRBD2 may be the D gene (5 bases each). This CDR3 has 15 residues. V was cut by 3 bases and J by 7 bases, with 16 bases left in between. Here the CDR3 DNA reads TGTGCCAGCAGTTTGTTATTAGGGTGGGGGAATGAGCAGTTCTTC. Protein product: CASSLLLGWGNEQFF.

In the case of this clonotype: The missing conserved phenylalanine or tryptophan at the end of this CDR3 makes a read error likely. The DNA for the CDR3 is TGTGCCAGCGGTCCGGGACTAGCGGGAGGTTACGAGCAGTACCTC. As protein: CASGPGLAGGYEQYL. This chain links TRBV28 with TRBJ2-7; 15 bases are shared with TRBD2. J lost 4 bases, V lost 8 bases, and 6 bases had no gene match. The length of the CDR3 is 15 residues. Germline values: CDR1 MDHEN, CDR2 SYDVKM.

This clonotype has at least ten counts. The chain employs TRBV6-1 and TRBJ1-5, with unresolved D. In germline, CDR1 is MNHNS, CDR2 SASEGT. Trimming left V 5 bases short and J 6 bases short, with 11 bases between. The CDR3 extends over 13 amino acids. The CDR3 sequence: CASSSLPAQPQHF. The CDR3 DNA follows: TGTGCCAGCAGTTCCCTCCCAGCTCAGCCCCAGCATTTT.

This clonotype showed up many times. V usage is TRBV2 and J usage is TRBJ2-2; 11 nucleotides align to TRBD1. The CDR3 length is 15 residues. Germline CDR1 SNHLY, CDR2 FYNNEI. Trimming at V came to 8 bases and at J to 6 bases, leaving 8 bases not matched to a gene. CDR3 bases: TGTGCCAGCTCTCACGTGGGACAGGGGGCCGGGGAGCTGTTTTTT. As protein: CASSHVGQGAGELFF.

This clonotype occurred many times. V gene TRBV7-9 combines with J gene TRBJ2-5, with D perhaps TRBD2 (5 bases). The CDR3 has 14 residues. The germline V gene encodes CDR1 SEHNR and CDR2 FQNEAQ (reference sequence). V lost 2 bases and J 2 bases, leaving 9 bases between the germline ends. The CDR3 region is CASSLLERQETQYF. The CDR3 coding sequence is TGTGCCAGCAGCTTACTAGAGCGGCAAGAGACCCAGTACTTC. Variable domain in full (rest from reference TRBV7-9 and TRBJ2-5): DTGVSQNPRHKITKRGQNVTFRCDPISEHNRLYWYRQTLGQGPEFLTYFQNEAQLEKSRLLSDRFSAERPKGSFSTLEIQRTEQGDSAMYLCASSLLERQETQYFGPGTRLLVL.

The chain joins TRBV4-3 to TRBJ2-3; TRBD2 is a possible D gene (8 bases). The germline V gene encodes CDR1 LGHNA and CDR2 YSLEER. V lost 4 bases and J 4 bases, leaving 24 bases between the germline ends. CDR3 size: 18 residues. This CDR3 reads CASSRGGQAGLAADTQYF. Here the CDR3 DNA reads TGCGCCAGCAGCCGAGGGGGCCAAGCCGGACTAGCTGCAGATACGCAGTATTTT.

CDR3 nucleotides: TGTGCCAGCAGCTTCGACGGGGCGAACACTGAAGCTTTCTTT. Its protein product is CASSFDGANTEAFF. The chain carries TRBV7-9 and TRBJ1-1, with D tentatively TRBD1 (5 bases). The CDR3 is 14 amino acids. The germline V and J ends were trimmed by 3 bases and 1 base, with 9 bases remaining between them. Germline CDR1 is SEHNR and CDR2 is FQNEAQ (reference sequence).

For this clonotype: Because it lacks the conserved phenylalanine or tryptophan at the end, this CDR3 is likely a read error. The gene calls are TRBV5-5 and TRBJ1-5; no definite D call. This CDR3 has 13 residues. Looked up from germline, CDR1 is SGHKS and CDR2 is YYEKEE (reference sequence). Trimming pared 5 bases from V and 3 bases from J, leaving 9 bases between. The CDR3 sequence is CASSPSPNQPQHS. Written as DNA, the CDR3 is TGTGCCAGCAGTCCATCGCCCAATCAGCCCCAGCATTCT.

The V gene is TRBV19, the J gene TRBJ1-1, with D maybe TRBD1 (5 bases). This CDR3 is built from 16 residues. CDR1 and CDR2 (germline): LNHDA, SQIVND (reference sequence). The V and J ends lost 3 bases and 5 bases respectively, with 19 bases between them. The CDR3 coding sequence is TGTGCCAGTAGTATCCGGGGTTTGGGGGAGGATACTGAAGCTTTCTTT. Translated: CASSIRGLGEDTEAFF.

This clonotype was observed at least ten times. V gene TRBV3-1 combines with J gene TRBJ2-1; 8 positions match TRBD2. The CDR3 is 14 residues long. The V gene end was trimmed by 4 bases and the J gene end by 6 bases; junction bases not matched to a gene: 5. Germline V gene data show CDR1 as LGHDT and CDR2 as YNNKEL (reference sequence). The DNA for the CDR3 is TGTGCCAGCAGCCGAGCGGGAGAGTTCAATGAGCAGTTCTTC. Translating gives CASSRAGEFNEQFF.

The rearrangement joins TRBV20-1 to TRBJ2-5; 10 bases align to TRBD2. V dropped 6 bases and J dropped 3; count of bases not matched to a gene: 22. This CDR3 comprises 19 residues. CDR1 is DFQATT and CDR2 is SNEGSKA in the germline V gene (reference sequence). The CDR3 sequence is CSATRLAGASRNLKETQYF. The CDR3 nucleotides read TGCAGTGCCACCCGACTAGCGGGCGCCTCCCGGAATCTAAAAGAGACCCAGTACTTC.

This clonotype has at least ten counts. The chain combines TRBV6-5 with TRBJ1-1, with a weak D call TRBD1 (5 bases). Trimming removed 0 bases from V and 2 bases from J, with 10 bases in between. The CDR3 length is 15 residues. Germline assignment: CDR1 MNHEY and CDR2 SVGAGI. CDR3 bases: TGTGCCAGCAGTTACTCGAGGACACTCAACACTGAAGCTTTCTTT. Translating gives CASSYSRTLNTEAFF.

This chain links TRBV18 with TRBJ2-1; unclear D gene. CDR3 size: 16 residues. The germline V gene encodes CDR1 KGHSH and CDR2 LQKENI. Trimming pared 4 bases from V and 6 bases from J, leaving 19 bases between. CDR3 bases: TGTGCCAGCTCACTACTCTCCCCGGATCAGATCAATGAGCAGTTCTTC. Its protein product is CASSLLSPDQINEQFF.

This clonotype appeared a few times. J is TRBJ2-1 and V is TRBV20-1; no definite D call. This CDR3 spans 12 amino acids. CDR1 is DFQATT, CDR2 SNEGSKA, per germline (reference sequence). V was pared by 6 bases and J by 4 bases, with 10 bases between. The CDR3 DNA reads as TGCAGTGCAAGTAGCCGGTACAATGAGCAGTTCTTC. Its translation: CSASSRYNEQFF.

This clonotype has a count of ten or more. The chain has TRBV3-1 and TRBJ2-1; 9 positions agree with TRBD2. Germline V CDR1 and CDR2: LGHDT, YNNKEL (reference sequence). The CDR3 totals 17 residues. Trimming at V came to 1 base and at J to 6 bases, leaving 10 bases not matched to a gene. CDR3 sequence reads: CASSQARGGAGGNEQFF. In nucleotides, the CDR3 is TGTGCCAGCAGCCAAGCGCGCGGGGGGGCAGGGGGCAATGAGCAGTTCTTC.

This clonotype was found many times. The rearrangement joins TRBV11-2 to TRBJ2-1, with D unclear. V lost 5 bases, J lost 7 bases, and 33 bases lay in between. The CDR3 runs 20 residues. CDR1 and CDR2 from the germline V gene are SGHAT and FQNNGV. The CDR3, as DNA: TGTGCCAGCAGCCTACTCCGGCCATGGAGAGAGACTGTGCTGGGGAATGAGCAGTTCTTC. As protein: CASSLLRPWRETVLGNEQFF.

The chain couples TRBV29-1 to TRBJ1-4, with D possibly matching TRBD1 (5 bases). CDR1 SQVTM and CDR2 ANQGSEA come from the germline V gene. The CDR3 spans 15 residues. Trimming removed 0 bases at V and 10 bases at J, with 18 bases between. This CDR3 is CSVEDPSGLRGKLFF. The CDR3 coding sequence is TGCAGCGTTGAAGATCCCTCAGGGCTTAGAGGAAAACTGTTTTTT. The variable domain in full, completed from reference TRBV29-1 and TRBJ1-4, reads SAVISQKPSRDICQRGTSLTIQCQVDSQVTMMFWYRQQPGQSLTLIATANQGSEATYESGFVIDKFPISRPNLTFSTLTVSNMSPEDSSIYLCSVEDPSGLRGKLFFGSGTQLSVL.

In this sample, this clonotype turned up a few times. This CDR3 is CATSRSYTGELFF. DNA of the CDR3: TGTGCCACCAGCAGATCATACACCGGGGAGCTGTTTTTT. The J gene is TRBJ2-2, the V gene TRBV15; D not certain. Germline V gives CDR1 LNHNV, CDR2 YYDKDF (reference sequence). The CDR3 is 13 amino acids. V shed 2 bases and J shed 3 bases, with 4 bases lying between them. Complete variable domain (other parts from reference TRBV15 and TRBJ2-2): DAMVIQNPRYQVTQFGKPVTLSCSQTLNHNVMYWYQQKSSQAPKLLFHYYDKDFNNEADTPDNFQSRRPNTSFCFLDIRSPGLGDTAMYLCATSRSYTGELFFGEGSRLTVL.

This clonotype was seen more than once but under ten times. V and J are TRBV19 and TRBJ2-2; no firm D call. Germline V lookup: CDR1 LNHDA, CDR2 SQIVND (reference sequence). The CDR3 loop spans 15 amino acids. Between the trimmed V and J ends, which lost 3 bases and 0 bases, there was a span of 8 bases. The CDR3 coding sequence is TGTGCCAGTAGTATCTCGGCCGCGAACACCGGGGAGCTGTTTTTT. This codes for CASSISAANTGELFF.